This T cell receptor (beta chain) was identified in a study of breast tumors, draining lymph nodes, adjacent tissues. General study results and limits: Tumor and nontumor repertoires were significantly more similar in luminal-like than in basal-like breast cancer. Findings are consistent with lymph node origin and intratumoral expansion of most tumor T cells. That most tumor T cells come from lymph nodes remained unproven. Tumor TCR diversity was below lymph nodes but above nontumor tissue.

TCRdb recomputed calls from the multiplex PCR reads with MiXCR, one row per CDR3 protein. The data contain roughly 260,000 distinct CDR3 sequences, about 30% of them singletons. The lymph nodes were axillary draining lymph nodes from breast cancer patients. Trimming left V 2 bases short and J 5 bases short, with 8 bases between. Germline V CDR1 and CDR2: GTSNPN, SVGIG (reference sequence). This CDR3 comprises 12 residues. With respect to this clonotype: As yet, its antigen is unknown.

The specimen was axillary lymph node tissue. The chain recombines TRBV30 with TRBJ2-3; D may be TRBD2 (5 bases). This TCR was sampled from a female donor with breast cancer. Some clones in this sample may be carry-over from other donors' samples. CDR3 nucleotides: TGTGCCTGGAGTTTGAGGGTAGATACGCAGTATTTT. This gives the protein CAWSLRVDTQYF.